These 27 T cell receptor beta chains came from one sample sequenced in a study of T cell changes during pregnancy in multiple sclerosis. Profiled with immunoSEQ multiplex PCR; TCRdb holds only in-frame clones, not every one. Among about 79,000 clones listed, 80% to 95% were seen once. The material was CD4+ T cells from peripheral blood mononuclear cells, obtained in the second trimester of pregnancy. The receptors were gathered from a female donor with multiple sclerosis, enrolled in a pregnancy study.

This rearrangement joins TRBV7-9 to TRBJ1-1; D might be TRBD1 (5 bases). The germline V gene has CDR1 SEHNR and CDR2 FQNEAQ (reference sequence). Trimming took off 2 bases at V and 3 bases at J, with 22 bases between the two ends. The CDR3 contains 18 residues. The CDR3 DNA reads as TGTGCCAGCAGCTTACTTTTGGGGTTAGGGGCTAGGGACACTGAAGCTTTCTTT. This encodes CASSLLLGLGARDTEAFF. Combining the CDR3 with reference TRBV7-9 and TRBJ1-1 gives the whole variable domain DTGVSQNPRHKITKRGQNVTFRCDPISEHNRLYWYRQTLGQGPEFLTYFQNEAQLEKSRLLSDRFSAERPKGSFSTLEIQRTEQGDSAMYLCASSLLLGLGARDTEAFFGQGTRLTVV.

In its sample, this clone was seen once. The chain recombines TRBV2 with TRBJ1-5, with D unclear. The CDR3 runs 13 residues. Germline V gene lookup returns CDR1 SNHLY and CDR2 FYNNEI. Trimming shortened V by 8 bases and J by 1 base, and 9 bases separated the two germline ends. In nucleotides, the CDR3 is TGTGCCAGCCGCCTAGAGAGCAATCAGCCCCAGCATTTT. This encodes CASRLESNQPQHF.

This clone has only one observation. V and J are TRBV7-9 and TRBJ2-1; 8 nucleotides match TRBD2. CDR3 length: 13 amino acids. CDR1 SEHNR and CDR2 FQNEAQ come from the germline V gene (reference sequence). J was trimmed by 9 bases and V by 4 bases; bases with no gene match: 5. The CDR3 sequence is CASSSSGSGEQFF. The CDR3 DNA follows: TGTGCCAGCAGCTCCAGCGGGAGTGGTGAGCAGTTCTTC.

This clone has just one count. This chain joins TRBV30 and TRBJ1-5, with D perhaps TRBD1 (6 bases). Germline values: CDR1 GTSNPN, CDR2 SVGIG (reference sequence). The CDR3 is 14 residues long. Trimming removed 4 bases at V and 0 bases at J, with 10 bases between. Here the CDR3 reads CAWTQGRSNQPQHF. CDR3 sequence (DNA): TGTGCCTGGACACAGGGTCGTAGCAATCAGCCCCAGCATTTT.

The rearrangement uses TRBV7-2 and TRBJ2-7, with TRBD1 identical over 9 bases. V shed 4 bases and J 4 bases; nucleotides not matched to a gene: 8. The CDR3 runs 15 residues. In germline, CDR1 is SGHTA, CDR2 FQGNSA. The CDR3 DNA reads as TGTGCCAGCAGCTCATACCGGGACAGGGTTTACGAGCAGTACTTC. Translating gives CASSSYRDRVYEQYF.

J is TRBJ2-5 and V is TRBV27; 11 bases align to TRBD2. This CDR3 contains 16 residues. J was trimmed by 5 bases and V by 3 bases; bases with no gene match: 8. Germline loops: CDR1 MNHEY, CDR2 SMNVEV (reference sequence). Written as DNA, the CDR3 is TGTGCCAGCAGTTTTTTAGCGGGGGGGCATGGGGAGACCCAGTACTTC. Amino acid sequence: CASSFLAGGHGETQYF.

This clone was recorded a few times. The V gene is TRBV9, the J gene TRBJ1-1; no clear D gene. V was clipped by 0 bases and J by 0 bases, with 6 bases between them. CDR3 length equals 14 residues. The germline CDR1 and CDR2 sequences are SGDLS and YYNGEE. CDR3 residues: CASSVAPVNTEAFF. CDR3 in DNA: TGTGCCAGCAGCGTAGCTCCCGTGAACACTGAAGCTTTCTTT.

V gene TRBV5-1 combines with J gene TRBJ2-5, with D perhaps TRBD1 (5 bases). The CDR3 runs to 14 residues. V was shortened by 1 base and J by 5 bases, with 12 bases between the two germline ends. The germline V gene has CDR1 SGHRS and CDR2 YFSETQ. CDR3 bases: TGCGCCAGCAGCTTGATTCAGGGCCAGGAGACCCAGTACTTC. Translated: CASSLIQGQETQYF.

V gene TRBV28 combines with J gene TRBJ1-2, with unresolved D. The CDR3 extends over 11 amino acids. V gave up 10 bases and J gave up 2 bases, with 8 bases separating them. Looked up from germline, CDR1 is MDHEN and CDR2 is SYDVKM. CDR3 DNA: TGTGCCACCACAGAGAACTATGGCTACACCTTC. It codes for CATTENYGYTF.

CDR3 nucleotides: TGTGCCAGCAGTTACTCGTGGAGCTCCTACAATGAGCAGTTCTTC. Encoded protein: CASSYSWSSYNEQFF. The genes are TRBV6-5 and TRBJ2-1; D remains ambiguous. V was pared by 0 bases and J by 0 bases, with 6 bases between. The CDR3 totals 15 residues. Germline CDR1 is MNHEY and CDR2 is SVGAGI.

The rearrangement uses TRBV7-9 and TRBJ2-5; the match to TRBD2 covers 10 bases. Germline CDR1 reads SEHNR; CDR2 reads FQNEAQ (reference sequence). Trimming removed 2 bases from V and 4 bases from J; junction bases left unmatched: 4. The CDR3 totals 15 residues. The CDR3 here is CASSLLAGAGETQYF. CDR3 DNA sequence: TGTGCCAGCAGCTTACTAGCGGGGGCTGGAGAGACCCAGTACTTC.

This clone has just a few counts. CDR3 coding DNA: TGCAGCGTTGACAGGGAGAACACTGAAGCTTTCTTT. It yields the protein CSVDRENTEAFF. The V call is TRBV29-1, the J call TRBJ1-1, with D perhaps matching TRBD1 (5 bases). Looked up from germline, CDR1 is SQVTM and CDR2 is ANQGSEA. The CDR3 loop spans 12 amino acids. The V and J ends lost 3 bases and 1 base respectively, with 6 bases between them.

CDR3 in DNA: TGTGCCAGTCTCCCCCGGGCGGGAGGGCTCTACGAGCAGTACTTC. Translation gives CASLPRAGGLYEQYF. V gene TRBV19 combines with J gene TRBJ2-7; 9 positions agree with TRBD2. Per the germline V gene, CDR1 is LNHDA and CDR2 is SQIVND (reference sequence). CDR3 size: 15 residues. V dropped 8 bases and J dropped 3; count of bases not matched to a gene: 11.

This clone was seen just once. The gene calls are TRBV6-1 and TRBJ2-3; D not resolved. V was pared by 6 bases and J by 2 bases, with 12 bases between. This CDR3 region has 14 residues. Per germline, CDR1 MNHNS and CDR2 SASEGT. The CDR3 region has the DNA TGTGCCAGCAGACCTAACAGAGCCACAGATACGCAGTATTTT. Translation gives CASRPNRATDTQYF.

The chain is built from TRBV7-2 and TRBJ1-3; perhaps TRBD1 as D (5 bases). Germline assignment: CDR1 SGHTA and CDR2 FQGNSA. V gave up 0 bases and J gave up 3 bases, with 9 bases separating them. CDR3 length equals 15 residues. The CDR3 region has the DNA TGTGCCAGCAGCTTAGCACCCCAGGGTGGAAACACCATATATTTT. Amino acid sequence: CASSLAPQGGNTIYF.

V is TRBV2 and J is TRBJ1-5, with D unresolved. The ends were cut back, 3 bases at V and 3 bases at J, with 6 bases in the middle. The CDR3 is made up of 13 amino acids. Germline values: CDR1 SNHLY, CDR2 FYNNEI. CDR3 region: CASSEYNNQPQHF. The CDR3 nucleotides are TGTGCCAGCAGTGAGTATAACAATCAGCCCCAGCATTTT.

The V call is TRBV7-9, the J call TRBJ2-7, with 8 bases that match TRBD1. The CDR3 is 15 residues long. The junction had 7 bases not matched to a gene; V was cut back by 5 bases and J by 1 base. The V gene's germline CDR1 is SEHNR and CDR2 FQNEAQ (reference sequence). This chain's CDR3 is CASSARGRRSYEQYF. CDR3 coding DNA: TGTGCCAGCAGCGCCAGGGGGCGGAGGTCCTACGAGCAGTACTTC.

This chain uses TRBV7-8 with TRBJ2-3; D unclear. Between the trimmed V and J ends, which lost 2 bases and 3 bases, there was a span of 18 bases. Germline CDR1 is SGHVS and CDR2 is FQNEAQ. This CDR3 is built from 17 residues. The CDR3 DNA reads as TGTGCCAGCAGCTTATTTCTCCGGGTCTCTGGTACAGATACGCAGTATTTT. It is translated as CASSLFLRVSGTDTQYF.

The J gene is TRBJ1-5, the V gene TRBV7-2, with D possibly TRBD1 on 6 matching bases. Per germline, CDR1 SGHTA and CDR2 FQGNSA. Trimming removed 5 bases from V and 4 bases from J, with 12 bases in between. The CDR3 runs 14 residues. In DNA form, the CDR3 reads TGTGCCAGCAGCCAGGGGACACTGAATCAGCCCCAGCATTTT. Its protein is CASSQGTLNQPQHF.

This sequence joins TRBV4-1 and TRBJ1-2, with a tentative D call TRBD1 (5 bases). CDR3 size: 15 residues. Germline CDR1 MGHRA, CDR2 YSYEKL. V was clipped by 3 bases and J by 6 bases, with 17 bases between them. The CDR3 here is CASSQRQSSINGYTF. CDR3 bases: TGCGCCAGCAGCCAGAGACAGAGCTCCATAAATGGCTACACCTTC.

By sample share, this clone is medium-sized. J is TRBJ1-6 and V is TRBV7-2; tentatively, D is TRBD1 (6 bases). Germline CDR1 and CDR2: SGHTA and FQGNSA. Trimming removed 5 bases from V and 7 bases from J, with 12 bases in between. The CDR3 consists of 14 residues. CDR3 region: CASSPGTRNSPLHF. CDR3 bases: TGTGCCAGCAGCCCCGGGACACGGAATTCACCCCTCCACTTT.

V and J are TRBV4-3 and TRBJ2-7; 13 nucleotides line up with TRBD2. CDR3 length equals 20 residues. Germline V lookup: CDR1 LGHNA, CDR2 YSLEER. The J segment lost 0 bases and the V segment lost 0 bases, leaving 11 bases of the junction unmatched. The CDR3 region is CASSQDYGTSGVLSSYEQYF. Here the CDR3 DNA reads TGCGCCAGCAGCCAAGATTACGGGACTAGCGGGGTCCTCAGCTCCTACGAGCAGTACTTC.

The chain links TRBV6-1 to TRBJ1-5, with D tentatively TRBD1 (5 bases). The V end was cut by 0 bases, the J end by 6 bases, with 9 bases between. Germline lookup yields CDR1 MNHNS and CDR2 SASEGT. There are 14 residues in the CDR3. The CDR3 protein is CASSEAGGSQPQHF. For the CDR3, the DNA is TGTGCCAGCAGTGAAGCGGGGGGAAGTCAGCCCCAGCATTTT.

The V gene is TRBV27, the J gene TRBJ1-1; TRBD1 matches at 9 bases. The trim removed 5 bases at V and 4 bases at J, leaving 5 bases unmatched. CDR1 and CDR2 (germline): MNHEY, SMNVEV (reference sequence). The CDR3 length is 14 residues. CDR3: CASSIGQGSTEAFF. CDR3 nucleotide sequence: TGTGCCAGCAGTATAGGACAGGGGAGCACTGAAGCTTTCTTT.

J is TRBJ1-6 and V is TRBV2, with TRBD1 as a possible D gene (6 bases). V lost 0 bases, J lost 9 bases, and 12 bases lay in between. This CDR3 region has 15 residues. Germline loops: CDR1 SNHLY, CDR2 FYNNEI. The CDR3 DNA follows: TGTGCCAGCAGTGAAGCGACGGGGGGCACTTCACCCCTCCACTTT. It is translated as CASSEATGGTSPLHF.

This clone came up once. The chain carries TRBV7-6 and TRBJ2-2; 9 nucleotides match TRBD1. Germline values: CDR1 SGHVS, CDR2 FNYEAQ. V was pared by 2 bases and J by 2 bases, with 9 bases of the junction left unmatched. There are 18 residues in the CDR3. CDR3 DNA: TGTGCCAGCAGCTTACCTCCCCGGGGACAGGGTAACACCGGGGAGCTGTTTTTT. Protein product: CASSLPPRGQGNTGELFF.

The genes are TRBV9 and TRBJ2-2; 9 positions agree with TRBD2. With V trimmed by 0 bases and J by 4 bases, 4 bases remained unmatched. Germline V gene lookup returns CDR1 SGDLS and CDR2 YYNGEE. This CDR3 has 16 residues. The DNA for the CDR3 is TGTGCCAGCAGCGTAGGAGCGGGAGGCGGCACCGGGGAGCTGTTTTTT. This translates into CASSVGAGGGTGELFF. The full variable domain, its missing parts supplied by reference TRBV9 and TRBJ2-2, is DSGVTQTPKHLITATGQRVTLRCSPRSGDLSVYWYQQSLDQGLQFLIQYYNGEERAKGNILERFSAQQFPDLHSELNLSSLELGDSALYFCASSVGAGGGTGELFFGEGSRLTVL.